Listed below are T cell receptor beta chains from one sample, sequenced in a study of T cell clonotyping in hematopoietic cell transplantation. The repertoire was sequenced with immunoSEQ multiplex PCR; TCRdb's copy has only in-frame clones and lacks some. This sample has 7,900 or so clones, with 70% to 90% found just once. The specimen was PBMCs, collected 100 days after allogeneic stem cell transplant. All receptors derive from a male patient aged 18-29 years who had an allogeneic stem cell transplant from a related donor, so the T cells may come from the graft donor. Some clones in this sample may be carry-over from other donors' samples. The CDR3 runs from the conserved cysteine through the conserved F or W. D genes are given only for firm matches. Where a row states a size, it is once, few, many or the class of an expanded clone; other rows omit it.

CDR3 protein	CDR3 DNA	V gene	D gene	J gene	clone size
CASSLGQALSGNTIYF	TGCGCCAGCAGCTTGGGTCAGGCTCTCTCAGGGAACACCATATATTTT	TRBV5-1	NA	TRBJ1-3	NA
CASRGAREKLFF	TGTGCCAGCAGGGGCGCGCGGGAAAAACTGTTTTTT	TRBV19	NA	TRBJ1-4	NA
CASSLGWGTEAFF	TGTGCCAGCAGCCTAGGCTGGGGCACTGAAGCTTTCTTT	TRBV11-2	NA	TRBJ1-1	NA
CASSSLIDREVF	TGTGCCAGCAGTTCCCTGATCGACAGGGAAGTATTT	TRBV6-5	TRBD1	TRBJ1-1	few
CASTGTGYNEQFF	TGTGCCAGCACGGGAACAGGATACAATGAGCAGTTCTTC	TRBV25-1	NA	TRBJ2-1	NA
CATSGGTVSTDTQYF	TGTGCCACCAGCGGCGGGACAGTAAGCACAGATACGCAGTATTTT	TRBV15	NA	TRBJ2-3	once
CASSLMVAGNYNEQFF	TGTGCCAGCAGCTTAATGGTAGCGGGTAACTACAATGAGCAGTTCTTC	TRBV7-3	TRBD2	TRBJ2-1	NA
CASSLEGDRVGGYTF	TGTGCCAGCAGCCTGGAGGGGGACAGGGTTGGTGGCTACACCTTC	TRBV7-2	TRBD1	TRBJ1-2	NA
CAISERQGERSEQFF	TGTGCCATCAGTGAGCGTCAGGGGGAACGAAGTGAGCAGTTCTTC	TRBV10-3	TRBD1	TRBJ2-1	NA
CSVVRGTGMFF	TGCAGCGTTGTACGTGGGACTGGGATGTTTTTT	TRBV29-1	NA	TRBJ2-2	NA
CASSLARDSVKFF	TGTGCCAGCAGCTTAGCGCGGGACAGCGTGAAGTTCTTC	TRBV7-2	NA	TRBJ2-1	NA
CASSTSLGGDGYTF	TGTGCCAGTAGTACGTCCCTGGGGGGGGACGGCTACACCTTC	TRBV19	NA	TRBJ1-2	NA
CASSLKAVPVYGYTF	TGCGCCAGCAGCTTGAAGGCGGTCCCAGTGTATGGCTACACCTTC	TRBV5-1	NA	TRBJ1-2	NA
CASSYRPSNEQFF	TGTGCCAGCAGTTACCGCCCGAGCAATGAGCAGTTCTTC	TRBV6-5	NA	TRBJ2-1	NA
CASSFGQGHYGYTF	TGTGCCAGCAGCTTTGGGCAGGGGCATTATGGCTACACCTTC	TRBV7-8	NA	TRBJ1-2	few
CASSLRGRLAKNIQYF	TGTGCCAGCAGCTTAAGGGGGCGACTAGCCAAAAACATTCAGTACTTC	TRBV5-6	TRBD1	TRBJ2-4	NA
CASSPSGEAYNEQFF	TGCGCCAGCAGCCCATCGGGGGAAGCCTACAATGAGCAGTTCTTC	TRBV4-1	NA	TRBJ2-1	once
CASSQVGQGAEETQYF	TGTGCCAGCAGCCAAGTGGGACAGGGGGCAGAAGAGACCCAGTACTTC	TRBV4-2	TRBD1	TRBJ2-5	NA
CASSFSDSRYYF	TGTGCCAGCAGTTTTTCGGACAGCCGTTACTACTTC	TRBV7-8	NA	TRBJ1-2	NA
CASSLARTGSTGELFF	TGTGCCAGCAGCTTAGCCCGGACAGGGTCCACCGGGGAGCTGTTTTTT	TRBV13	TRBD1	TRBJ2-2	once
CASSETSGSLKQYF	TGCGCCAGCAGTGAGACTAGCGGGAGTCTCAAGCAGTATTTT	TRBV10-1	TRBD2	TRBJ2-3	few
CASSLEGNEQFF	TGTGCCAGCAGCTTGGAGGGGAATGAGCAGTTCTTC	TRBV11-3	NA	TRBJ2-1	NA
CASSLTSNQPQHF	TGTGCCAGCAGCTTAACCAGCAATCAGCCCCAGCATTTT	TRBV7-2	NA	TRBJ1-5	NA
CASSQERGSGAYNEQFF	TGCGCCAGCAGCCAAGAAAGGGGTAGCGGAGCCTACAATGAGCAGTTCTTC	TRBV4-1	NA	TRBJ2-1	NA
CASSATGGASEAFF	TGTGCCAGTAGTGCGACAGGGGGCGCGTCAGAAGCTTTCTTT	TRBV19	TRBD1	TRBJ1-1	NA
CASSPDRTGAPKSRQFF	TGTGCCAGCAGCCCAGATCGGACCGGCGCCCCAAAATCACGGCAGTTCTTC	TRBV11-2	NA	TRBJ2-1	once
CASSSHRDGETQYF	TGTGCCAGCAGTTCCCACAGGGACGGAGAGACCCAGTACTTC	TRBV27	NA	TRBJ2-5	NA
CASSPVGGSTEAFF	TGTGCCAGCAGCCCGGTTGGGGGGAGCACTGAAGCTTTCTTT	TRBV7-6	NA	TRBJ1-1	NA